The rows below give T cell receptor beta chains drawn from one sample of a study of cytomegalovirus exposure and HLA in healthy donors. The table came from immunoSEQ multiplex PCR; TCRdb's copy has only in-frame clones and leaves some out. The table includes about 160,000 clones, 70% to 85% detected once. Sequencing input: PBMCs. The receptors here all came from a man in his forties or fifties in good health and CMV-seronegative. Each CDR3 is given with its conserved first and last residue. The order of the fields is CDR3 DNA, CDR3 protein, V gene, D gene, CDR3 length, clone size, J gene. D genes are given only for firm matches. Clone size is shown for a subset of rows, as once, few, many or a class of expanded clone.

DNA: TGTGCCAGCAGCTTAGTTAGCGGGGCGGGAGATACGCAGTATTTT
CDR3: CASSLVSGAGDTQYF
V: TRBV7-9
D: TRBD2
length: 15
size: .
J: TRBJ2-3

DNA: TGTGCCATCAGTGAAAGCAACAGGGAAGAGACCCAGTACTTC
CDR3: CAISESNREETQYF
V: TRBV10-3
D: .
length: 14
size: .
J: TRBJ2-5

DNA: TGCGCCAGCGGCCAGGGAAGCTGGGAGACCCAGTACTTC
CDR3: CASGQGSWETQYF
V: TRBV5-1
D: .
length: 13
size: .
J: TRBJ2-5

DNA: TGTGCCTGGAAATCGGGCCAAGAGACCCAGTACTTC
CDR3: CAWKSGQETQYF
V: TRBV30
D: .
length: 12
size: .
J: TRBJ2-5

DNA: TGCGCCAGCAGCCAAGAAAGGACAGGGATTAGGGAGACCCAGTACTTC
CDR3: CASSQERTGIRETQYF
V: TRBV4-1
D: TRBD1
length: 16
size: once
J: TRBJ2-5

DNA: TGTGCCAGCAGCTACGGACTTACCTACGAGCAGTACTTC
CDR3: CASSYGLTYEQYF
V: TRBV11-2
D: .
length: 13
size: .
J: TRBJ2-7

DNA: TGCGCCAGCAGCTCTTCGGCAGGGGGCACTGAAGCTTTCTTT
CDR3: CASSSSAGGTEAFF
V: TRBV4-3
D: TRBD1
length: 14
size: .
J: TRBJ1-1

DNA: TGTGCCAGCAGTTTATCGAGCGGGGGCAATCGGCCCCAGCATTTT
CDR3: CASSLSSGGNRPQHF
V: TRBV27
D: .
length: 15
size: .
J: TRBJ1-5

DNA: TGCGCCAGCAGCTTGAGAACAGGGGGCAACGAAAAACTGTTTTTT
CDR3: CASSLRTGGNEKLFF
V: TRBV5-1
D: TRBD1
length: 15
size: .
J: TRBJ1-4

DNA: TGTGCCATCAGTGAGGCGGGCGGGGGTAAGACCCAGTACTTC
CDR3: CAISEAGGGKTQYF
V: TRBV10-3
D: TRBD2
length: 14
size: few
J: TRBJ2-5

DNA: TGTGCCAGCAGCCTATTAGGGACTCCCCAGCATTTT
CDR3: CASSLLGTPQHF
V: TRBV5-8
D: .
length: 12
size: .
J: TRBJ1-5

DNA: TGTGCCAGCAGCCCCGACAGAGATTCACCCCTCCACTTT
CDR3: CASSPDRDSPLHF
V: TRBV6-4
D: .
length: 13
size: .
J: TRBJ1-6

DNA: TGTGCCAGCAGTGACTGGGGCCGCTACTCTGGAAACACCATATATTTT
CDR3: CASSDWGRYSGNTIYF
V: TRBV6-4
D: .
length: 16
size: .
J: TRBJ1-3

DNA: TGTGCCAGCAGCTCCTCAGGGGGCGCTGAAGCTTTCTTT
CDR3: CASSSSGGAEAFF
V: TRBV7-3
D: TRBD1
length: 13
size: .
J: TRBJ1-1

DNA: TGTGCCAGCAGCTTAGGACTGAGACAAGAGACCCAGTACTTC
CDR3: CASSLGLRQETQYF
V: TRBV7-2
D: .
length: 14
size: .
J: TRBJ2-5

DNA: TGTGCCAGCAAGCCCTGGGGGGGCTCCGCAGATACGCAGTATTTT
CDR3: CASKPWGGSADTQYF
V: TRBV2
D: .
length: 15
size: .
J: TRBJ2-3

DNA: TGTGCCAGCAGCGTGGCAGATTGGCAGGGTCAGCCCCAGCATTTT
CDR3: CASSVADWQGQPQHF
V: TRBV9
D: .
length: 15
size: .
J: TRBJ1-5

DNA: TGTGCCAGTAACCCAGGGGGCGCTTACAATGAGCAGTTCTTC
CDR3: CASNPGGAYNEQFF
V: TRBV6-5
D: TRBD1
length: 14
size: .
J: TRBJ2-1

DNA: TGTGCCAGCAGCTTAGCCGGGACAGGGGCTCTGTTTTTT
CDR3: CASSLAGTGALFF
V: TRBV7-9
D: TRBD1
length: 13
size: .
J: TRBJ2-2

DNA: TGTGCCAGCTCACCCGGGACTAGCGGGGAAGGGACCCAGTACTTC
CDR3: CASSPGTSGEGTQYF
V: TRBV18
D: TRBD2
length: 15
size: .
J: TRBJ2-5